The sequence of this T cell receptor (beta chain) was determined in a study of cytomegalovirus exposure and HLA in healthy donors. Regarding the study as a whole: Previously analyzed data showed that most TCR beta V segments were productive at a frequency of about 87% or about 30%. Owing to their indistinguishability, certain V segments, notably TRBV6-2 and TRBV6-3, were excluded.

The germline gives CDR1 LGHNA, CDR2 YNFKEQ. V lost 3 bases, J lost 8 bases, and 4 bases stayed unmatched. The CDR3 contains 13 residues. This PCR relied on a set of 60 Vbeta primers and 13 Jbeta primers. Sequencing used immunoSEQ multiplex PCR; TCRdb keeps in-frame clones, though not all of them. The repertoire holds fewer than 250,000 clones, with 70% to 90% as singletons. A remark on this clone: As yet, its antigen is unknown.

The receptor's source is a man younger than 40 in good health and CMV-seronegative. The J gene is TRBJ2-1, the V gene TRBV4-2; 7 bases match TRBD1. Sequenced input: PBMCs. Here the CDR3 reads CASSHRGGDEQFF. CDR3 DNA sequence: TGTGCCAGCAGCCACCGAGGGGGCGATGAGCAGTTCTTC.